Below, one TCR beta chain is given with its context. The CDR3 covers 15 residues. V shed 2 bases and J shed 4 bases, with 14 bases lying between them. The germline CDR1 and CDR2 sequences are SGHTA and FQGNSA. The data are from a study of T cell changes during pregnancy in multiple sclerosis. The assay was immunoSEQ multiplex PCR, and TCRdb's table has in-frame clones only and misses some. The repertoire holds over 50,000 clones, with 70% to 90% as singletons. The chain joins TRBV7-2 to TRBJ2-5, with D unresolved. Sequenced here: peripheral blood, sampled in the first trimester of pregnancy. The clonotype was recovered from a female donor with multiple sclerosis, enrolled in a pregnancy study. The CDR3 here is CASSLRVQARETQYF. CDR3 DNA sequence: TGTGCCAGCAGCTTACGAGTCCAAGCAAGAGAGACCCAGTACTTC.